The sequence of this TCR beta chain was determined in a study of CXCR3-negative and CXCR3-positive naive CD8 T cells. The overall study: The TRB read total, some 130 million, broke down to about 1.5 +/- 0.3 million reads per library.

Regarding the study as a whole: TRB CDR3s were more hydrophobic in CXCR3-positive than in CXCR3-negative naive cells.

As to this clonotype: The target antigen is unknown.

All TRB cDNA libraries came from 5' RACE performed with UMI labels. TCRdb re-analyzed the 5' RACE reads; it lists each CDR3 protein once, without DNA. The sample has about 130,000 distinct CDR3 sequences. 300,000 to 350,000 cells per CD8+ T cell subset were flow-sorted in triplicate. Among CD8+ T cells, naive ones were CD45RO-CCR7+CD27+CD95-. Per the germline V gene, CDR1 is SGHRS and CDR2 is YFSETQ. This CDR3 has 13 residues. Sequencing was carried out using naive CXCR3- CD8+ T cells from blood. The sample's subset: CD45RO-CCR7+CD27+CD95- naive CD8+ T cells lacking CXCR3 (TNR3-). The chain uses TRBV5-1 and TRBJ1-1; the D gene TCRdb calls, TRBD1, cannot be checked with no DNA. The origin of this receptor is a human donor in good health. Some clones in this sample may be carry-over from other donors' samples. CDR3 sequence reads: CASSPPRGEVAFF.